This T cell receptor beta chain was documented in a study of T cell responses to AZD1222 COVID-19 vaccine. Study in general: Some second doses came at about 4 weeks and others at about 12 weeks; these were pooled. General observations from the study: Unmutated regions of variants are reportedly targeted by nearly half of spike-specific TCRs. Among those given AZD1222, only 6 or 7 were seropositive at baseline. Most donors were white British and more were female, and clonal diversity was possibly underestimated.

Unmatched junction bases numbered 4, after V lost 2 bases and J lost 4 bases. CDR1 and CDR2 (germline): SGDLS, YYNGEE. The CDR3 totals 15 residues. Comments on this clone: Antigen: not known. The same CDR3 also results from other DNA sequences found in this sample.

Profiling relied on immunoSEQ multiplex PCR, and the TCRdb table lists in-frame clones only, not all of them. Found here are about 62,000 clones, 70% to 90% of them singletons; the top ten hold around 4.9%. The source is an adult in good health. V usage is TRBV9 and J usage is TRBJ2-1, with 9 bases that match TRBD2. Sequencing was performed on peripheral blood, taken on day 0 of AZD1222 vaccination. The CDR3 spells CASSVGSGGYNEQFF. The CDR3 nucleotides are TGTGCCAGCAGCGTCGGTAGCGGGGGTTACAATGAGCAGTTCTTC.